Below, 7 T cell receptor beta chains from the same sample are listed, as sequenced in a study of T cell repertoires in cytomegalovirus infection. One entry per CDR3 protein, called by TCRdb with MiXCR from the reads. In the table there are a few hundred thousand distinct CDR3 sequences, roughly 22% of which are singletons. Sequenced material: CD8+ T cells from PBMCs. The receptors here all came from a human donor in good health (CMV status not recorded). Some clones in this sample may be carry-over from other donors' samples.

This clonotype came up a few times. The chain links TRBV2 to TRBJ2-5; TRBD1 matches at 7 bases. CDR1 is SNHLY, CDR2 FYNNEI, per germline. Trimming at V came to 8 bases and at J to 2 bases, leaving 2 bases not matched to a gene. The length of the CDR3 is 12 residues. CDR3 sequence (DNA): TGTGCCAGCCCGGGACAGCAAGAGACCCAGTACTTC. Its translation is CASPGQQETQYF. The complete variable domain, with remaining parts taken from reference TRBV2 and TRBJ2-5, reads EPEVTQTPSHQVTQMGQEVILRCVPISNHLYFYWYRQILGQKVEFLVSFYNNEISEKSEIFDDQFSVERPDGSNFTLKIRSTKLEDSAMYFCASPGQQETQYFGPGTRLLVL.

This clonotype appeared a few times. The chain carries TRBV5-8 and TRBJ2-7; tentatively, D is TRBD1 (6 bases). The CDR3 covers 13 residues. Germline V gives CDR1 SGHTS, CDR2 YDEGEE. The ends were cut back, 3 bases at V and 7 bases at J, with 14 bases in the middle. CDR3 loop: CASSWTVPGEQYF. For the CDR3, the DNA is TGTGCCAGCAGCTGGACAGTTCCGGGAGAGCAGTACTTC.

The sample holds many counts of this clonotype. V usage is TRBV7-6 and J usage is TRBJ2-1; 8 nucleotides match TRBD2. This CDR3 is 16 amino acids long. V lost 0 bases to trimming and J lost 4 bases; unmatched junction nucleotides: 5. Germline CDR1 SGHVS, CDR2 FNYEAQ. The CDR3 nucleotides read TGTGCCAGCAGCTTAGCAAGCGGGGGCCTTTACAATGAGCAGTTCTTC. Translated, it gives CASSLASGGLYNEQFF.

Many counts were recorded for this clonotype. V usage is TRBV2 and J usage is TRBJ2-3; D perhaps matches TRBD1 (5 bases). The CDR3 is 14 residues long. The V end lost 3 bases, the J end lost 1 base, and 8 bases lay between the germline ends. Germline lookup yields CDR1 SNHLY and CDR2 FYNNEI. The CDR3 DNA sequence: TGTGCCAGCAGTGAGGGGCTGGGCACAGATACGCAGTATTTT. Amino acids: CASSEGLGTDTQYF.

V and J are TRBV6-6 and TRBJ2-5, with a tentative D call TRBD1 (5 bases). Germline CDR1 MNHNY, CDR2 SVGAGI (reference sequence). This CDR3 comprises 14 residues. V lost 6 bases to trimming and J lost 6 bases, with 17 bases between them. CDR3 DNA sequence: TGTGCCAGCAGCCTTTATGGGGCTACGAAGACCCAGTACTTC. Its translation: CASSLYGATKTQYF.

The V and J genes are TRBV5-5 and TRBJ2-5; D gene unclear. V lost 2 bases, J lost 1 base, and 6 bases lay in between. CDR3 length equals 13 residues. Germline V lookup: CDR1 SGHKS, CDR2 YYEKEE (reference sequence). CDR3 loop: CASSLPLQETQYF. The CDR3 nucleotides read TGTGCCAGCAGCTTACCCCTCCAAGAGACCCAGTACTTC.

This clonotype was seen at least ten times. V gene TRBV12-3 or TRBV12-4 combines with J gene TRBJ2-1; D not resolved. The CDR3 is made up of 16 amino acids. The ends were cut back, 4 bases at V and 0 bases at J, with 13 bases in the middle. The CDR3 sequence: CASSSQPESSYNEQFF. As DNA, the CDR3 is TGTGCCAGCAGTTCGCAGCCGGAGAGCTCCTACAATGAGCAGTTCTTC.